The rows below give T cell receptor beta chains drawn from one sample of a study of graft-versus-host responses after intestinal transplantation. Using immunoSEQ multiplex PCR, the repertoire was profiled, and TCRdb retains in-frame clones only, with some absent. The top ten clones hold approximately 4.4% of a sample with around 12,000 clones, roughly 93% of them seen once. Specimen: PBMCs, collected approximately 960 days after intestinal transplantation. The receptor source for this set is a human patient who received an intestinal transplant, so some T cells may come from the graft donor. Each CDR3 is given with its conserved first and last residue. The order of the fields is CDR3 length, J gene, clone size, V gene, D gene, CDR3 protein, CDR3 DNA. D genes are given only for firm matches. Not every row has a clone size; where given, it reads once, few, many or a size class.

len: 14
j_gene: TRBJ1-6
abundance: -
v_gene: TRBV9
d_gene: -
CDR3aa: CASSVSQVGSPLHF
CDR3nt: TGTGCCAGCAGCGTAAGTCAGGTCGGGTCACCCCTCCACTTT

len: 16
j_gene: TRBJ2-5
abundance: -
v_gene: TRBV18
d_gene: TRBD1
CDR3aa: CASSPRPTGERETQYF
CDR3nt: TGTGCCAGCTCACCACGTCCAACAGGGGAGCGAGAGACCCAGTACTTC

len: 14
j_gene: TRBJ1-1
abundance: -
v_gene: TRBV5-1
d_gene: TRBD1
CDR3aa: CASSRGQGDTEAFF
CDR3nt: TGCGCCAGCAGCCGGGGACAGGGGGACACTGAAGCTTTCTTT

len: 12
j_gene: TRBJ1-1
abundance: -
v_gene: TRBV10-3
d_gene: -
CDR3aa: CASSFMNTEAFF
CDR3nt: TGTGCCAGCAGCTTCATGAACACTGAAGCTTTCTTT

len: 16
j_gene: TRBJ1-6
abundance: -
v_gene: TRBV10-3
d_gene: -
CDR3aa: CAITPDRPSRGSPLHF
CDR3nt: TGTGCCATCACCCCAGACAGACCCTCACGGGGTTCACCCCTCCACTTT

len: 15
j_gene: TRBJ2-3
abundance: -
v_gene: TRBV4-2
d_gene: -
CDR3aa: CASSQGTPSTDTQYF
CDR3nt: TGTGCCAGCAGCCAAGGTACGCCTAGCACAGATACGCAGTATTTT

len: 16
j_gene: TRBJ2-7
abundance: -
v_gene: TRBV19
d_gene: -
CDR3aa: CASSIGSPTGTYEQYF
CDR3nt: TGTGCCAGTAGTATTGGGTCGCCGACAGGTACCTACGAGCAGTACTTC

len: 14
j_gene: TRBJ1-1
abundance: -
v_gene: TRBV6-1
d_gene: -
CDR3aa: CASSALVVNTEAFF
CDR3nt: TGTGCCAGCAGCGCTCTAGTGGTGAACACTGAAGCTTTCTTT

len: 16
j_gene: TRBJ2-3
abundance: few
v_gene: TRBV6-4
d_gene: -
CDR3aa: CASSDSATRGTDTQYF
CDR3nt: TGTGCCAGCAGTGACTCGGCGACTAGGGGCACAGATACGCAGTATTTT

len: 15
j_gene: TRBJ2-7
abundance: -
v_gene: TRBV9
d_gene: -
CDR3aa: CASSVAAASSYEQYF
CDR3nt: TGTGCCAGCAGCGTAGCGGCCGCCAGCTCCTACGAGCAGTACTTC

len: 12
j_gene: TRBJ1-5
abundance: -
v_gene: TRBV10-1
d_gene: -
CDR3aa: CASGHGNQPQHF
CDR3nt: TGCGCCAGCGGGCATGGCAATCAGCCCCAGCATTTT

len: 15
j_gene: TRBJ1-2
abundance: -
v_gene: TRBV29-1
d_gene: -
CDR3aa: CSQATPRSINYGYTF
CDR3nt: TGCAGCCAAGCCACCCCACGGTCTATTAACTATGGCTACACCTTC

len: 14
j_gene: TRBJ1-1
abundance: -
v_gene: TRBV7-3
d_gene: -
CDR3aa: CASSKTGLNTEAFF
CDR3nt: TGTGCCAGCAGCAAAACAGGGCTGAACACTGAAGCTTTCTTT

len: 12
j_gene: TRBJ2-3
abundance: -
v_gene: TRBV2
d_gene: -
CDR3aa: CTSSGSTDTQYF
CDR3nt: TGTACCAGCAGCGGATCCACAGATACGCAGTATTTT

len: 17
j_gene: TRBJ1-6
abundance: -
v_gene: TRBV11-3
d_gene: -
CDR3aa: CASSLDVGLRRDSPLHF
CDR3nt: TGTGCCAGCAGCTTAGATGTGGGGCTACGCCGGGATTCACCCCTCCACTTT

len: 13
j_gene: TRBJ1-1
abundance: -
v_gene: TRBV5-6
d_gene: -
CDR3aa: CASSLGRETEAFF
CDR3nt: TGTGCCAGCAGCTTGGGCAGGGAGACTGAAGCTTTCTTT

len: 12
j_gene: TRBJ2-2
abundance: -
v_gene: TRBV6-4
d_gene: -
CDR3aa: CASSDSTGELFF
CDR3nt: TGTGCCAGCAGTGACTCGACCGGGGAGCTGTTTTTT

len: 14
j_gene: TRBJ2-4
abundance: -
v_gene: TRBV6-5
d_gene: -
CDR3aa: CASSPWGAKNIQYF
CDR3nt: TGTGCCAGCAGCCCATGGGGGGCCAAAAACATTCAGTACTTC

len: 15
j_gene: TRBJ2-7
abundance: -
v_gene: TRBV29-1
d_gene: TRBD1
CDR3aa: CSVGTSYGTGDEQYF
CDR3nt: TGCAGCGTTGGTACTTCGTACGGGACAGGGGACGAGCAGTACTTC

len: 16
j_gene: TRBJ1-5
abundance: -
v_gene: TRBV9
d_gene: TRBD1
CDR3aa: CASSEGQGAMNQPQHF
CDR3nt: TGTGCCAGCAGCGAGGGACAGGGGGCAATGAATCAGCCCCAGCATTTT

len: 14
j_gene: TRBJ2-3
abundance: -
v_gene: TRBV6-5
d_gene: -
CDR3aa: CASSYSFGTDTQYF
CDR3nt: TGTGCCAGCAGTTACTCGTTCGGCACAGATACGCAGTATTTT

len: 14
j_gene: TRBJ1-1
abundance: -
v_gene: TRBV5-1
d_gene: -
CDR3aa: CASSLGRLGAEAFF
CDR3nt: TGCGCCAGCAGCTTGGGTCGGTTGGGGGCTGAAGCTTTCTTT

len: 16
j_gene: TRBJ1-5
abundance: -
v_gene: TRBV27
d_gene: -
CDR3aa: CAARVFQGTGNQPQHF
CDR3nt: TGTGCCGCCCGGGTATTTCAGGGGACGGGCAATCAGCCCCAGCATTTT

len: 15
j_gene: TRBJ1-5
abundance: -
v_gene: TRBV6-9
d_gene: -
CDR3aa: CASSRTGLPNQPQHF
CDR3nt: TGTGCCAGCAGCCGCACAGGGCTCCCCAATCAGCCCCAGCATTTT

len: 14
j_gene: TRBJ1-2
abundance: -
v_gene: TRBV12-5
d_gene: TRBD1
CDR3aa: CASGLAYDRDGYTF
CDR3nt: TGTGCTAGTGGTTTGGCATACGACAGGGACGGCTACACCTTC

len: 13
j_gene: TRBJ2-7
abundance: -
v_gene: TRBV5-8
d_gene: -
CDR3aa: CASMRGPAYEQYF
CDR3nt: TGTGCCAGCATGCGGGGGCCGGCCTACGAGCAGTACTTC

len: 18
j_gene: TRBJ2-3
abundance: -
v_gene: TRBV10-2
d_gene: TRBD1
CDR3aa: CASSESTITGGPSDTQYF
CDR3nt: TGCGCCAGCAGTGAGTCGACAATAACAGGGGGGCCGTCAGATACGCAGTATTTT

len: 17
j_gene: TRBJ2-1
abundance: -
v_gene: TRBV19
d_gene: -
CDR3aa: CASSMPRPDRFDNEQFF
CDR3nt: TGTGCCAGTAGTATGCCCAGGCCGGACAGATTCGACAATGAGCAGTTCTTC